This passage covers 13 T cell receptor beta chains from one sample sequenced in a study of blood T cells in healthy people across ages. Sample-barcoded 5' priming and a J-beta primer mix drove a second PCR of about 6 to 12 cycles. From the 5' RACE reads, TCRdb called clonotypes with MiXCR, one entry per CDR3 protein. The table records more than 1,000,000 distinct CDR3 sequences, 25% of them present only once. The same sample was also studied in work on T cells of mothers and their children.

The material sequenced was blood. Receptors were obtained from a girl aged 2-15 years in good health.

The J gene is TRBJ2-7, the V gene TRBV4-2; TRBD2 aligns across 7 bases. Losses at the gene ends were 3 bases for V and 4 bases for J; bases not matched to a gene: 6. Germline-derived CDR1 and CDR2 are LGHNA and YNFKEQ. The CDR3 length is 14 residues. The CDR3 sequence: CASSQMTGGYEQYF. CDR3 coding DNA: TGTGCCAGCAGCCAGATGACGGGGGGATACGAGCAGTACTTC.

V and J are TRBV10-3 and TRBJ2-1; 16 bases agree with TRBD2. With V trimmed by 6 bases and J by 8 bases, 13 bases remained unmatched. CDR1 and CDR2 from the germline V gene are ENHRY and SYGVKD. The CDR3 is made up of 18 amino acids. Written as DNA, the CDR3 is TGTGCCATCAGAGCGGGACTAGCGGGAGGGAAGTCCACCTATGAGCAGTTCTTC. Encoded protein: CAIRAGLAGGKSTYEQFF.

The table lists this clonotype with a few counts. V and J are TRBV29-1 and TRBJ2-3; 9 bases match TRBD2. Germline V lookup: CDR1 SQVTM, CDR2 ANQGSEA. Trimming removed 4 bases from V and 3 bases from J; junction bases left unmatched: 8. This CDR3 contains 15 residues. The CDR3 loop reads CSVGLAGSPTDTQYF. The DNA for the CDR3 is TGCAGCGTTGGGCTAGCGGGATCCCCGACAGATACGCAGTATTTT.

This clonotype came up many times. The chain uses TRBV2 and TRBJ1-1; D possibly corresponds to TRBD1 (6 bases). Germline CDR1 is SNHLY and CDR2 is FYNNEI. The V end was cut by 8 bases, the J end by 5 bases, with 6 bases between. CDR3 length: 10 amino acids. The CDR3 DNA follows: TGTGCCAGCCAGGGGACTGAAGCTTTCTTT. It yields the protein CASQGTEAFF.

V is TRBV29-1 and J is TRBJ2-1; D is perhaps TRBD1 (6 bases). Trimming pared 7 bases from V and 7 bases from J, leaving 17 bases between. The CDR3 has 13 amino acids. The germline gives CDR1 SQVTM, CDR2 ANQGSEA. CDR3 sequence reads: CSALGGFGNEQFF. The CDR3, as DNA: TGCAGCGCTCTAGGGGGTTTTGGGAATGAGCAGTTCTTC.

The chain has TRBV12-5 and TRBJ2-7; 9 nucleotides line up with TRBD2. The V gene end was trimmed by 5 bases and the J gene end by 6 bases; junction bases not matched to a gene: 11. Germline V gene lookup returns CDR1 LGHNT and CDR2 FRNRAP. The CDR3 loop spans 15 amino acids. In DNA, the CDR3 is TGTGCTAGTGGTCCTTCCCTTGGCGGGGGGGTCGAGCAGTACTTC. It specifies CASGPSLGGGVEQYF.

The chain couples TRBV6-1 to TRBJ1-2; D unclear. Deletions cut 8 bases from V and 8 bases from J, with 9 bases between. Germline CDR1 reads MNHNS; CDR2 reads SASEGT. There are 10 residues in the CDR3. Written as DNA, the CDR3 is TGTGCCAGCGGAAGTACAGGCTACACCTTC. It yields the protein CASGSTGYTF.

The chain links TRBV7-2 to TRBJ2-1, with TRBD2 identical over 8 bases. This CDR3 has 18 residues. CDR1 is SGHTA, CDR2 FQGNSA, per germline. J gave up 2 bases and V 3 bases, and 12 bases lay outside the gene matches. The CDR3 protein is CASSFPGLASMAYNEQFF. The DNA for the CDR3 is TGTGCCAGCAGCTTCCCAGGACTAGCCTCTATGGCCTACAATGAGCAGTTCTTC.

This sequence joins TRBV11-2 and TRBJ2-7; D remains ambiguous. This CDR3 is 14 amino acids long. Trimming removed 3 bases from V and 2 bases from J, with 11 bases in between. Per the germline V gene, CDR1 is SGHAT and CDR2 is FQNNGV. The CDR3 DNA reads TGTGCCAGCAGCTTGTATCAGAACACCTACGAGCAGTACTTC. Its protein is CASSLYQNTYEQYF.

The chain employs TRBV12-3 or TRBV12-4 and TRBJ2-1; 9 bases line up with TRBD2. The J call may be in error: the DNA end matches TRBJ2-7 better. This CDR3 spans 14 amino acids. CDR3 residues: CASSPTGLAQEQYF. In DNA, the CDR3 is TGTGCCAGCAGCCCTACGGGACTAGCACAGGAGCAGTACTTC.

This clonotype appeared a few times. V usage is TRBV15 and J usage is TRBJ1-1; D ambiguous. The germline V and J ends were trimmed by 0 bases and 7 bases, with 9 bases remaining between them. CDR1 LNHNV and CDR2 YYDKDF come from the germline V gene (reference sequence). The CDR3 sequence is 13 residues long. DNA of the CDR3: TGTGCCACCAGCAGAGATGGTACCGGTGAAGCTTTCTTT. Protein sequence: CATSRDGTGEAFF.

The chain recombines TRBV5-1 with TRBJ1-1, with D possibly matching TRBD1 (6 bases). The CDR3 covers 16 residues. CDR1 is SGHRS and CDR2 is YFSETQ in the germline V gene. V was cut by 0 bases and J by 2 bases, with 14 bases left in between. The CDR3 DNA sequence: TGCGCCAGCAGCTTGGAGGGGGTGTATCCTAACACTGAAGCTTTCTTT. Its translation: CASSLEGVYPNTEAFF.

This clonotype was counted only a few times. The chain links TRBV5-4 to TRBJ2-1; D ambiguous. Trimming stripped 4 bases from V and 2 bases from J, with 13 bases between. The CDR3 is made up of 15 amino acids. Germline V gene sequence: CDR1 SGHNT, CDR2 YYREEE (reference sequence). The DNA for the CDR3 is TGTGCCAGCAGCAAGAACTTAGATACCTACAATGAGCAGTTCTTC. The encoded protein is CASSKNLDTYNEQFF.